These T cell receptor delta chains were read from a single sample in a study of gamma-delta T cells after stem cell transplantation. TCRdb redid the clone calls on the RT-PCR reads with CATT. The top ten hold about 30% of the sample, which has about 2,800 delta-chain clones, 3.4% seen once. The source material was gamma-delta T cells. All receptors derive from a human donor. It is not recorded whose cells these are; they may come from a transplant donor. The CDR3 runs from the conserved cysteine through the conserved F or W. The D gene is left open where the match is weak. Size tells how often a clone was seen (once, few, many) or the class of an expanded clone, and some rows leave it out.

v_call: TRDV2
j_call: TRDJ1
d_call: TRDD3
clone_size: medium-sized
cdr3_aa: CACDTVSGGSSADKLIF
cdr3_nt: TGTGCCTGTGACACCGTTAGTGGGGGATCCTCGGCCGATAAACTCATCTTT

v_call: TRDV2
j_call: TRDJ1
d_call: -
clone_size: -
cdr3_aa: CAPDRVGPLDKPIF
cdr3_nt: TGTGCCCCTGACAGGGTAGGCCCCCTCGATAAACCCATCTTT

v_call: TRDV2
j_call: TRDJ1
d_call: -
clone_size: large
cdr3_aa: CACDTLAISIRDPLTDKLIF
cdr3_nt: TGTGCCTGTGACACTCTAGCCATTTCGATCCGGGATCCCCTGACCGATAAACTCATCTTT

v_call: TRDV2
j_call: TRDJ3
d_call: -
clone_size: medium-sized
cdr3_aa: CACDKVDTSGGPSSWDTRQMFF
cdr3_nt: TGTGCCTGTGACAAAGTGGATACTAGTGGGGGTCCTAGCTCCTGGGACACCCGACAGATGTTTTTC

v_call: TRDV2
j_call: TRDJ1
d_call: TRDD3
clone_size: few
cdr3_aa: CACDTVRNLGELNTDKLIF
cdr3_nt: TGTGCCTGTGACACCGTACGTAACCTGGGGGAACTGAACACCGATAAACTCATCTTT

v_call: TRDV2
j_call: TRDJ1
d_call: TRDD3
clone_size: medium-sized
cdr3_aa: CACDTVLGDTLAGGGTDKLIF
cdr3_nt: TGTGCCTGTGACACGGTCCTGGGGGATACGCTTGCGGGGGGAGGCACCGATAAACTCATCTTT

v_call: TRDV2
j_call: TRDJ1
d_call: -
clone_size: -
cdr3_aa: CACDTLGDPRYTDKLIF
cdr3_nt: TGTGCCTGTGACACCCTTGGGGATCCAAGGTACACCGATAAACTCATCTTT

v_call: TRDV2
j_call: TRDJ1
d_call: TRDD3
clone_size: medium-sized
cdr3_aa: CACDTYWGIRGKFNGKLIF
cdr3_nt: TGTGCCTGTGACACATACTGGGGGATACGCGGCAAATTTAATGGTAAACTCATCTTT

v_call: TRDV2
j_call: TRDJ1
d_call: TRDD3
clone_size: -
cdr3_aa: CACDVLGDTRYTDKLIF
cdr3_nt: TGTGCCTGTGATGTACTGGGGGATACGAGGTACACCGATAAACTCATCTTT

v_call: TRDV2
j_call: TRDJ2
d_call: -
clone_size: medium-sized
cdr3_aa: CACDTVGAPLETAQLFF
cdr3_nt: TGTGCCTGTGACACCGTGGGGGCCCCCCTCGAGACAGCACAACTCTTCTTT

v_call: TRDV2
j_call: TRDJ1
d_call: -
clone_size: medium-sized
cdr3_aa: CACDTVGIPYTDKLIF
cdr3_nt: TGTGCCTGTGACACCGTTGGGATCCCGTACACCGATAAACTCATCTTT

v_call: TRDV2
j_call: TRDJ1
d_call: TRDD3
clone_size: medium-sized
cdr3_aa: CACDEVLGDNTDKLIF
cdr3_nt: TGTGCCTGTGACGAGGTACTGGGGGACAACACCGATAAACTCATCTTT

v_call: TRDV2
j_call: TRDJ3
d_call: -
clone_size: -
cdr3_aa: CACAELLRGDTRQMFF
cdr3_nt: TGTGCCTGTGCGGAACTATTAAGGGGGGACACCCGACAGATGTTTTTC

v_call: TRDV2
j_call: TRDJ1
d_call: TRDD3
clone_size: medium-sized
cdr3_aa: CACDPVLGTPYTDKLIF
cdr3_nt: TGTGCCTGTGACCCCGTACTGGGGACACCTTACACCGATAAACTCATCTTT

v_call: TRDV2
j_call: TRDJ1
d_call: TRDD3
clone_size: medium-sized
cdr3_aa: CACDTLGDHTDKLIF
cdr3_nt: TGTGCCTGTGACACCCTGGGGGATCATACCGATAAACTCATCTTT

v_call: TRDV2
j_call: TRDJ3
d_call: TRDD3
clone_size: medium-sized
cdr3_aa: CACDTATGGYVASWDTRQMFF
cdr3_nt: TGTGCCTGTGACACCGCGACTGGGGGATACGTTGCATCCTGGGACACCCGACAGATGTTTTTC

v_call: TRDV2
j_call: TRDJ1
d_call: TRDD3
clone_size: medium-sized
cdr3_aa: CACDPAGGSLYTDKLIF
cdr3_nt: TGTGCCTGTGATCCCGCTGGGGGATCCCTTTACACCGATAAACTCATCTTT

v_call: TRDV2
j_call: TRDJ1
d_call: TRDD3
clone_size: hyperexpanded
cdr3_aa: CACDTLLGEKTDKLIF
cdr3_nt: TGTGCCTGTGACACTCTACTGGGGGAAAAAACCGATAAACTCATCTTT

v_call: TRDV2
j_call: TRDJ1
d_call: TRDD3
clone_size: medium-sized
cdr3_aa: CACDTVGLGDSNKLIF
cdr3_nt: TGTGCCTGTGACACCGTTGGCCTGGGGGATAGCAATAAACTCATCTTT

v_call: TRDV2
j_call: TRDJ1
d_call: TRDD3
clone_size: medium-sized
cdr3_aa: CACDTLLGDTPPTDKLIF
cdr3_nt: TGTGCCTGTGACACCCTACTGGGGGATACTCCTCCCACCGATAAACTCATCTTT

v_call: TRDV1
j_call: TRDJ1
d_call: TRDD3
clone_size: medium-sized
cdr3_aa: CALGELSPTGGCTHKLIF
cdr3_nt: TGTGCTCTTGGGGAACTGTCCCCGACTGGGGGATGTACACATAAACTCATCTTT

v_call: TRDV2
j_call: TRDJ1
d_call: -
clone_size: -
cdr3_aa: CACDDVRAIGGNKLIF
cdr3_nt: TGTGCCTGTGATGACGTCAGGGCCATAGGAGGGAATAAACTCATCTTT

v_call: TRDV2
j_call: TRDJ1
d_call: TRDD3
clone_size: -
cdr3_aa: CAYDNVLGEPTRCTDKLIF
cdr3_nt: TGTGCCTATGACAACGTACTGGGGGAACCAACCCGTTGCACCGATAAACTCATCTTT

v_call: TRDV2
j_call: TRDJ1
d_call: -
clone_size: medium-sized
cdr3_aa: CACDTIEGKPDKLIF
cdr3_nt: TGTGCCTGTGACACCATTGAGGGCAAACCTGATAAACTCATCTTT

v_call: TRDV2
j_call: TRDJ3
d_call: TRDD3
clone_size: medium-sized
cdr3_aa: CACDPISTGGYAGGSWDTRQMFF
cdr3_nt: TGTGCCTGTGACCCGATTAGTACTGGGGGATACGCGGGCGGCTCCTGGGACACCCGACAGATGTTTTTC

v_call: TRDV2
j_call: TRDJ1
d_call: TRDD3
clone_size: large
cdr3_aa: CACDTLLGDFEGDKLIF
cdr3_nt: TGTGCCTGTGACACCCTACTGGGGGATTTTGAGGGGGATAAACTCATCTTT

v_call: TRDV1
j_call: TRDJ1
d_call: TRDD3
clone_size: -
cdr3_aa: CALGDPLGARWGGYWGIFPSYTDKLIF
cdr3_nt: TGTGCTCTTGGGGACCCCTTAGGCGCACGTTGGGGAGGGTACTGGGGGATATTCCCCTCGTACACCGATAAACTCATCTTT

v_call: TRDV2
j_call: TRDJ1
d_call: TRDD3
clone_size: medium-sized
cdr3_aa: CACDPLPVLGESSKHHTDKLIF
cdr3_nt: TGTGCCTGTGACCCCCTTCCGGTACTGGGGGAGTCCTCGAAACACCACACCGATAAACTCATCTTT

v_call: TRDV2
j_call: TRDJ1
d_call: TRDD3
clone_size: -
cdr3_aa: CACDLLGAEYTDKLIF
cdr3_nt: TGTGCCTGTGATTTACTGGGGGCCGAGTACACCGATAAACTCATCTTT

v_call: TRDV2
j_call: TRDJ3
d_call: TRDD3
clone_size: medium-sized
cdr3_aa: CACDPTSGLGDTTWDTRQMFF
cdr3_nt: TGTGCCTGTGACCCTACCTCCGGACTGGGGGATACAACATGGGACACCCGACAGATGTTTTTC

v_call: TRDV2
j_call: TRDJ3
d_call: TRDD3
clone_size: -
cdr3_aa: CACEGLGDTPGSWDTRQMFF
cdr3_nt: TGTGCCTGTGAGGGATTGGGGGATACCCCCGGATCCTGGGACACCCGACAGATGTTTTTC

v_call: TRDV2
j_call: TRDJ1
d_call: TRDD3
clone_size: large
cdr3_aa: CACDRLGTGDTGTDKLIF
cdr3_nt: TGTGCCTGTGACAGACTAGGGACGGGGGATACCGGCACCGATAAACTCATCTTT

v_call: TRDV2
j_call: TRDJ1
d_call: TRDD3
clone_size: large
cdr3_aa: CACDSVLLGARGDKLIF
cdr3_nt: TGTGCCTGTGACTCGGTGCTACTGGGGGCGCGGGGCGATAAACTCATCTTT

v_call: TRDV2
j_call: TRDJ1
d_call: TRDD3
clone_size: medium-sized
cdr3_aa: CACDTLLGTKTKTDKLIF
cdr3_nt: TGTGCCTGTGACACGTTACTGGGGACAAAGACGAAGACCGATAAACTCATCTTT

v_call: TRDV2
j_call: TRDJ1
d_call: TRDD3
clone_size: few
cdr3_aa: CACDLVLGDTVYTDKLIF
cdr3_nt: TGTGCCTGTGACCTAGTACTGGGGGATACGGTGTACACCGATAAACTCATCTTT

v_call: TRDV2
j_call: TRDJ1
d_call: TRDD3
clone_size: -
cdr3_aa: CACDTVLLGEKTDKLIF
cdr3_nt: TGTGCCTGTGACACGGTTTTACTGGGGGAAAAAACCGATAAACTCATCTTT

v_call: TRDV2
j_call: TRDJ1
d_call: TRDD3
clone_size: -
cdr3_aa: CARFGLTGGSRGDKLIF
cdr3_nt: TGTGCCCGCTTCGGGCTTACTGGGGGATCCCGGGGTGATAAACTCATCTTT